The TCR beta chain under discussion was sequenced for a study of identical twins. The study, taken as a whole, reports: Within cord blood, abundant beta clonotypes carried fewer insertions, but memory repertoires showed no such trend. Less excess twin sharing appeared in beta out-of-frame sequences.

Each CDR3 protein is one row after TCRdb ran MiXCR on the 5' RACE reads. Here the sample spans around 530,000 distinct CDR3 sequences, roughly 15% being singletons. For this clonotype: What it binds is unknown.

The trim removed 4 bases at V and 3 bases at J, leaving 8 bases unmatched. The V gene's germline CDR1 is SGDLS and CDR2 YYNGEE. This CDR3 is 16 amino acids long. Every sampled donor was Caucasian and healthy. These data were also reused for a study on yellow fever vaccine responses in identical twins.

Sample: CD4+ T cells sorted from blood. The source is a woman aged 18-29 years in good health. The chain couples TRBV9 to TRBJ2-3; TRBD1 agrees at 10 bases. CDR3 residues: CASSQTGQGGTDTQYF. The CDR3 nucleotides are TGTGCCAGCAGCCAAACCGGACAGGGGGGTACAGATACGCAGTATTTT.